This TCR beta chain derives from a study of CD8 T cells in ankylosing spondylitis. Study observations and caveats: Ankylosing spondylitis blood seemed to carry a telltale TCR beta motif made of fewer than ten highly homologous variants. There was reportedly significant enrichment of clones that were disease-linked in matched ankylosing spondylitis synovial fluid.

Deletions cut 6 bases from V and 4 bases from J, with 12 bases between. Germline V lookup: CDR1 DFQATT, CDR2 SNEGSKA (reference sequence). The CDR3 is 12 amino acids. Molecular-barcoded quantitative 5'-RACE produced these TCR beta libraries. TCRdb re-analysed the 5' RACE reads in MiXCR, keeping a single row per CDR3 protein. The table has hundreds of thousands of distinct CDR3 sequences, 25% to 30% seen once. About this clonotype: The antigen remains unidentified.

The sequenced sample consisted of blood, either unsorted or a sorted T cell fraction (not recorded which). This receptor was obtained from a male donor with ankylosing spondylitis or in good health (not recorded which). The chain joins TRBV20-1 to TRBJ1-2; D gene unclear. CDR3 in amino acids: CSAPTGSYGYTF. CDR3 bases: TGCAGTGCCCCCACGGGCTCCTATGGCTACACCTTC.